The clone carrying this T cell receptor (beta chain) was observed a single time. Its antigen is unknown. The V gene's germline CDR1 is SGHTA and CDR2 FQGTGA. Trimming at V came to 5 bases and at J to 5 bases, leaving 6 bases not matched to a gene. This CDR3 is 15 amino acids long. The sample originates from a study of OX40 agonist ivuxolimab in advanced cancers. Study-wide context: A history of anti-PD-1, anti-PD-L1 or anti-CTLA-4 therapy was acceptable, and 40% had some. Whole-study findings and limits: The study did not work out the antigen specificity of the expanded peripheral T cells.

At baseline, cycle 4 day 1, and cycle 7 day 1, blood was sampled. TCRdb's copy holds only in-frame clones and misses some; the assay was immunoSEQ multiplex PCR. This sample carries more than 25,000 clones, around four fifths of them seen once, and the ten largest clones take less than 30%. The gene calls are TRBV7-3 and TRBJ2-1, with TRBD2 matching over 10 bases. The specimen was CD4+ or CD8+ T cells sorted from blood, collected in a trial of the OX40 agonist ivuxolimab. This clonotype was sampled from an adult with an advanced solid tumor such as melanoma, head and neck, liver or kidney cancer. CDR3 protein: CASSPTGTSDNEQFF. The CDR3 nucleotides read TGTGCCAGCAGCCCCACCGGGACTAGCGACAATGAGCAGTTCTTC.